This T cell receptor beta chain was sequenced for a study of post-analysis software for immune sequencing data. There are a few counts of this clonotype. Its antigen is unidentified. Unique molecular identifiers were carried by the TCR beta cDNA libraries. Using its own MiXCR run on the PCR reads, TCRdb lists one record per CDR3 protein. The sample shows 380,000 or so distinct CDR3 sequences, roughly 38% of them seen only once. Findings and limits, study-wide: TRBV segments more frequent in patients than in controls numbered roughly 5 and included TRBV5-6, TRBV5-1 and TRBV20-1. Batch-mates among the samples co-clustered strongly by F measure. Significantly lower normalized Chao1 diversity was seen in multiple sclerosis patients than in controls.

Deletions cut 0 bases from V and 8 bases from J, with 10 bases between. CDR3 length equals 14 residues. Sequencing was done on a sample of blood. This receptor was taken from a girl aged 5 to 17 with multiple sclerosis. V and J are TRBV12-3 or TRBV12-4 and TRBJ1-4; a weak D match, TRBD1 (5 bases). The CDR3 protein is CASSLAQGDEKLFF. The CDR3 region has the DNA TGTGCCAGCAGTTTAGCTCAGGGAGACGAAAAACTGTTTTTT.